The rows below give T cell receptor beta chains drawn from one sample of a study of neurological immune-mediated disorders. MiXCR, run by TCRdb on the 5' RACE reads, gives a single entry per CDR3 protein. The table shows about 46,000 distinct CDR3 sequences, with around 4.3% occurring only once. Sequencing input: PBMCs. The receptors were sampled from a woman between 55 and 75 years old with multiple sclerosis. Each CDR3 is given with its conserved first and last residue. D genes are given only for firm matches. Size tells how often a clone was seen, or its class if it is expanded.

many	.	TRBV6-4	TRBJ2-5	CASSNGGVETQYF	TGTGCCAGCAGTAACGGCGGGGTGGAGACCCAGTACTTC
few	.	TRBV25-1	TRBJ2-7	CASSEGTGVAYEQYF	TGTGCCAGCAGTGAAGGGACGGGGGTCGCCTACGAGCAGTACTTC
many	.	TRBV21-1	TRBJ1-2	CASRDRGQGYTF	TGTGCCAGCAGGGACAGGGGGCAAGGCTACACCTTC
many	.	TRBV9	TRBJ1-1	CASSARGGNTEAFF	TGTGCCAGCAGCGCTAGAGGGGGGAACACTGAAGCTTTCTTT
many	TRBD1	TRBV6-6	TRBJ2-7	CASSTGVEQYF	TGTGCCAGCTCAACAGGGGTCGAGCAGTACTTC
many	.	TRBV20-1	TRBJ2-1	CSARAPELATNEQFF	TGCAGTGCTAGGGCCCCAGAACTCGCTACCAATGAGCAGTTCTTC
many	TRBD1	TRBV6-6	TRBJ2-2	CASSKGRDRGTGELFF	TGTGCCAGCAGTAAAGGGAGGGACAGGGGCACCGGGGAGCTGTTTTTT
many	.	TRBV5-1	TRBJ2-2	CASSQNTGELFF	TGCGCCAGCAGCCAAAACACCGGGGAGCTGTTTTTT
many	.	TRBV7-2	TRBJ2-2	CASSLMWFANTGELFF	TGTGCCAGCAGCTTAATGTGGTTCGCGAACACCGGGGAGCTGTTTTTT
few	TRBD2	TRBV18	TRBJ2-1	CASSQFDSGSEQFF	TGTGCCAGCTCACAATTTGACAGCGGGAGTGAGCAGTTCTTC
many	TRBD2	TRBV15	TRBJ2-2	CATSRAGGTGELFF	TGTGCCACCAGCAGAGCGGGAGGCACCGGGGAGCTGTTTTTT
medium-sized	.	TRBV4-1	TRBJ1-2	CASGTLPVRYGYTF	TGCGCCAGCGGGACCCTACCTGTTCGCTATGGCTACACCTTC
many	TRBD2	TRBV9	TRBJ2-3	CASSASGGFDTQYF	TGTGCCAGCAGCGCTAGCGGGGGGTTTGATACGCAGTATTTT